Below, 27 T cell receptor beta chains from the same sample are listed, as sequenced in a study of blood T cell repertoires in COVID-19. The method was immunoSEQ multiplex PCR; TCRdb's version includes in-frame clones alone and lacks a portion of them. The sample contains 200,000 or so clones, 75% to 90% of which appear only once. The sample consisted of peripheral blood. The receptors stem from a man between 25 and 39 years old with COVID-19, enrolled during active disease.

This chain uses TRBV27 with TRBJ2-7; D ambiguous. The CDR3 has 14 amino acids. CDR1 and CDR2 (germline): MNHEY, SMNVEV (reference sequence). The V end lost 6 bases, the J end lost 6 bases, and 18 bases lay between the germline ends. The CDR3 nucleotides read TGTGCCAGCAGCACAAGTCTAGTTATCGGCGAGCAGTACTTC. This sequence encodes CASSTSLVIGEQYF.

The rearrangement links TRBV9 to TRBJ1-6, with D possibly matching TRBD1 (6 bases). The V end lost 4 bases, the J end lost 5 bases, and 19 bases lay between the germline ends. This CDR3 is built from 17 residues. The germline gives CDR1 SGDLS, CDR2 YYNGEE. Here the CDR3 reads CASSTRRGTDHNSPLHF. The CDR3 coding sequence is TGTGCCAGCAGCACTCGAAGGGGGACGGATCATAATTCACCCCTCCACTTT.

The chain joins TRBV6-2 or TRBV6-3 to TRBJ2-3, with TRBD1 matching 8 bases. Germline V CDR1 and CDR2: MNHEY, SVGEGT. V trimming: 5 bases; J trimming: 2 bases; junction bases outside the gene matches: 6. CDR3 length equals 15 residues. The CDR3 DNA reads as TGTGCCAGCAGTCTAGGACAGGGCCACACAGATACGCAGTATTTT. It encodes CASSLGQGHTDTQYF.

The CDR3 loop reads CASSVSGGAYNEQFF. The CDR3 DNA sequence: TGTGCCAGCAGCGTGAGCGGCGGAGCCTACAATGAGCAGTTCTTC. The gene calls are TRBV7-2 and TRBJ2-1; maybe TRBD2 (5 bases). The CDR3 is made up of 15 amino acids. Deletions cut 5 bases from V and 2 bases from J, with 13 bases between. Germline lookup yields CDR1 SGHTA and CDR2 FQGNSA.

The V and J genes are TRBV7-8 and TRBJ1-2; possibly TRBD1 for D (6 bases). Trimming shortened V by 1 base and J by 8 bases, and 17 bases separated the two germline ends. This CDR3 contains 15 residues. Per the germline V gene, CDR1 is SGHVS and CDR2 is FQNEAQ. The CDR3 spells CASSLEQGRVGGYTF. The CDR3 nucleotides are TGTGCCAGCAGCTTAGAACAGGGAAGGGTCGGCGGCTACACCTTC.

The chain uses TRBV25-1 and TRBJ1-2, with a tentative D call TRBD1 (6 bases). From germline, CDR1 is MGHDK and CDR2 SYGVNS. The CDR3 runs 15 residues. Trimming took 5 bases from V and 5 from J, leaving 18 bases between them. The CDR3 loop reads CASSSLQGVFYGYTF. CDR3 sequence (DNA): TGTGCCAGCAGTTCTTTACAGGGAGTTTTTTATGGCTACACCTTC.

The chain recombines TRBV29-1 with TRBJ2-2; TRBD2 is a possible D gene (6 bases). V was clipped by 6 bases and J by 0 bases, with 17 bases between them. Germline lookup yields CDR1 SQVTM and CDR2 ANQGSEA. The CDR3 is 16 residues long. In DNA, the CDR3 is TGCAGCGTGTGGGCGGGATTCTCCTCGAACACCGGGGAGCTGTTTTTT. As protein: CSVWAGFSSNTGELFF.

The chain has TRBV15 and TRBJ1-5, with D uncertain. This CDR3 region has 16 residues. Trimming removed 0 bases from V and 1 base from J, with 10 bases in between. Germline V gene sequence: CDR1 LNHNV, CDR2 YYDKDF (reference sequence). CDR3 bases: TGTGCCACCAGCAGAGACAGGCCCCGGAGCAATCAGCCCCAGCATTTT. Translating it yields CATSRDRPRSNQPQHF.

This chain joins TRBV18 and TRBJ2-7, with TRBD1 matching 9 bases. Germline V gene sequence: CDR1 KGHSH, CDR2 LQKENI. J was trimmed by 4 bases and V by 6 bases; bases with no gene match: 10. The CDR3 runs 15 residues. The CDR3 loop is CASSRRDRDKYEQYF. In nucleotides, the CDR3 is TGTGCCAGCTCGCGACGGGACAGGGATAAGTACGAGCAGTACTTC. Variable domain in full (rest from reference TRBV18 and TRBJ2-7): NAGVMQNPRHLVRRRGQEARLRCSPMKGHSHVYWYRQLPEEGLKFMVYLQKENIIDESGMPKERFSAEFPKEGPSILRIQQVVRGDSAAYFCASSRRDRDKYEQYFGPGTRLTVT.

J is TRBJ1-1 and V is TRBV2; TRBD1 might be the D (6 bases). The CDR3 totals 13 residues. The germline gives CDR1 SNHLY, CDR2 FYNNEI. Trimming removed 6 bases from V and 4 bases from J, with 12 bases in between. In nucleotides, the CDR3 is TGTGCCAGCAGGAAACAGGGTGGCACTGAAGCTTTCTTT. Translated, it gives CASRKQGGTEAFF.

V and J are TRBV5-1 and TRBJ2-3; TRBD2 aligns across 10 bases. Germline lookup yields CDR1 SGHRS and CDR2 YFSETQ. This CDR3 is built from 16 residues. V trimming: 3 bases; J trimming: 3 bases; junction bases outside the gene matches: 7. The DNA for the CDR3 is TGCGCCAGCAGCTCCTTAGCGGGGGGTGCTACAGATACGCAGTATTTT. Residues: CASSSLAGGATDTQYF.

This chain uses TRBV10-2 with TRBJ2-2, with D unclear. This CDR3 contains 12 residues. Trimming cost V 6 bases and J 4 bases, with 6 bases left between them. CDR1 and CDR2 (germline): WSHSY, SAAADI. The CDR3 DNA sequence: TGCGCCAGCAGACCTATCACCGGGGAGCTGTTTTTT. The encoded protein is CASRPITGELFF.

This clone appeared a single time. The chain employs TRBV25-1 and TRBJ2-7, with 10 bases identical to TRBD1. J gave up 7 bases and V 4 bases, and 10 bases lay outside the gene matches. CDR1 MGHDK and CDR2 SYGVNS come from the germline V gene. The CDR3 is 15 amino acids. The CDR3 DNA reads TGTGCCAGCAGTGGGGACAGGGGACGCCGCTTGGAGCAGTACTTC. Translated, it gives CASSGDRGRRLEQYF.

This clone was observed once. The rearrangement uses TRBV19 and TRBJ1-2; 8 nucleotides line up with TRBD1. J gave up 2 bases and V 6 bases, and 2 bases lay outside the gene matches. The CDR3 covers 13 residues. From germline, CDR1 is LNHDA and CDR2 SQIVND (reference sequence). This CDR3 reads CASRWDRNYGYTF. The CDR3 coding sequence is TGTGCCAGTAGATGGGACAGGAACTATGGCTACACCTTC.

The chain recombines TRBV6-6 with TRBJ1-5; D is uncertain. Trimming removed 1 base at V and 4 bases at J, with 8 bases between. The CDR3 is 14 residues long. Germline V gives CDR1 MNHNY, CDR2 SVGAGI (reference sequence). CDR3 nucleotides: TGTGCCAGCAGTTACTGGCCAGATAATCAGCCCCAGCATTTT. This gives the protein CASSYWPDNQPQHF.

The J gene is TRBJ2-5, the V gene TRBV21-1; the DNA was not used to check the table's D call, TRBD2. TRBV21-1 is a pseudogene. The CDR3 extends over 14 amino acids. CDR3 DNA: TGTGCCGGAAGGGGGGGGCCCGTCCAAGAGACCCAGTACTTC. Translation gives CAGRGGPVQETQYF.

The chain carries TRBV5-1 and TRBJ1-2; no definite D call. This CDR3 comprises 15 residues. Germline CDR1 reads SGHRS; CDR2 reads YFSETQ. V dropped 3 bases and J dropped 4 bases, with 16 bases sitting between them. The CDR3 nucleotides read TGCGCCAGCAGCTCCCCCCAGGCGGGCTTCTATGGCTACACCTTC. Encoded protein: CASSSPQAGFYGYTF.

The J gene is TRBJ1-5, the V gene TRBV2; 8 bases are a match to TRBD1. From germline, CDR1 is SNHLY and CDR2 FYNNEI. The CDR3 length is 17 residues. V lost 5 bases and J lost 4; bases outside the gene matches: 13. In DNA form, the CDR3 reads TGTGCCAGCAGTTCCACCTCGGACAGGGTACGAAATCAGCCCCAGCATTTT. This codes for CASSSTSDRVRNQPQHF.

This chain uses TRBV10-3 with TRBJ2-1; D is unclear. The CDR3 has 12 residues. Germline V gene lookup returns CDR1 ENHRY and CDR2 SYGVKD. The V and J ends lost 8 bases and 9 bases respectively, with 14 bases between them. This CDR3 reads CAIAEGGSEQFF. The CDR3 coding sequence is TGTGCCATCGCGGAAGGTGGTAGTGAGCAGTTCTTC.

The chain uses TRBV19 and TRBJ2-1; 10 bases match TRBD2. V was clipped by 5 bases and J by 4 bases; unmatched bases: 5. Germline V lookup: CDR1 LNHDA, CDR2 SQIVND (reference sequence). There are 15 residues in the CDR3. CDR3 sequence reads: CASSPAGGVYNEQFF. Written as DNA, the CDR3 is TGTGCCAGTAGTCCAGCGGGAGGGGTTTACAATGAGCAGTTCTTC.

V gene TRBV9 combines with J gene TRBJ2-2; D perhaps matches TRBD2 (6 bases). Trimming took 3 bases from V and 5 from J, leaving 17 bases between them. CDR1 is SGDLS, CDR2 YYNGEE, per germline. There are 16 residues in the CDR3. The CDR3 protein is CASSAGLGVGTGELFF. In DNA, the CDR3 is TGTGCCAGCAGCGCGGGACTGGGGGTGGGTACCGGGGAGCTGTTTTTT.

The chain combines TRBV29-1 with TRBJ2-7; the match to TRBD2 covers 8 bases. In germline, CDR1 is SQVTM, CDR2 ANQGSEA. CDR3 size: 12 residues. The J segment lost 0 bases and the V segment lost 5 bases, leaving 0 bases of the junction unmatched. The CDR3 loop is CSVSGGSYEQYF. In nucleotides, the CDR3 is TGCAGCGTTAGCGGGGGCTCCTACGAGCAGTACTTC.

The chain combines TRBV7-9 with TRBJ2-7; D not certain. V was cut by 4 bases and J by 5 bases, with 21 bases left in between. The V gene's germline CDR1 is SEHNR and CDR2 FQNEAQ (reference sequence). This CDR3 has 16 residues. The CDR3 bases are TGTGCCAGCAGCTCCCGCGGATACGTCGATGCGGACGAGCAGTACTTC. Translating it yields CASSSRGYVDADEQYF.

This chain links TRBV6-4 with TRBJ2-3, with D tentatively TRBD2 (6 bases). Trimming took 5 bases from V and 3 from J, leaving 15 bases between them. The CDR3 contains 15 residues. Germline V gene lookup returns CDR1 MRHNA and CDR2 SNTAGT. The CDR3 is CASSPEGGVTDTQYF. DNA of the CDR3: TGTGCCAGCAGTCCGGAGGGCGGGGTGACAGATACGCAGTATTTT.

Here the CDR3 DNA reads TGTGCCAGCTCGCCAGTCGGGGGGACGAACACTGAAGCTTTCTTT. It codes for CASSPVGGTNTEAFF. This chain links TRBV18 with TRBJ1-1; possibly TRBD1 for D (5 bases). V lost 6 bases to trimming and J lost 1 base, with 15 bases between them. CDR3 length: 15 residues. Germline CDR1 is KGHSH and CDR2 is LQKENI.

V is TRBV12-3 or TRBV12-4 and J is TRBJ2-1, with D unresolved. Trimming took 6 bases from V and 8 from J, leaving 14 bases between them. The CDR3 is 13 residues long. The CDR3 nucleotides are TGTGCCAGCAGCCTGCGGTCCAAAGATGAGCAGTTCTTC. Translation: CASSLRSKDEQFF.

This chain links TRBV4-2 with TRBJ2-1; 7 bases are a match to TRBD1. V lost 4 bases to trimming and J lost 7 bases; unmatched junction nucleotides: 13. Germline lookup yields CDR1 LGHNA and CDR2 YNFKEQ. This CDR3 is built from 16 residues. The CDR3 DNA follows: TGTGCCAGCAGCCTCCCAGGGGTACAGGGGAAGAATGAGCAGTTCTTC. This codes for CASSLPGVQGKNEQFF.